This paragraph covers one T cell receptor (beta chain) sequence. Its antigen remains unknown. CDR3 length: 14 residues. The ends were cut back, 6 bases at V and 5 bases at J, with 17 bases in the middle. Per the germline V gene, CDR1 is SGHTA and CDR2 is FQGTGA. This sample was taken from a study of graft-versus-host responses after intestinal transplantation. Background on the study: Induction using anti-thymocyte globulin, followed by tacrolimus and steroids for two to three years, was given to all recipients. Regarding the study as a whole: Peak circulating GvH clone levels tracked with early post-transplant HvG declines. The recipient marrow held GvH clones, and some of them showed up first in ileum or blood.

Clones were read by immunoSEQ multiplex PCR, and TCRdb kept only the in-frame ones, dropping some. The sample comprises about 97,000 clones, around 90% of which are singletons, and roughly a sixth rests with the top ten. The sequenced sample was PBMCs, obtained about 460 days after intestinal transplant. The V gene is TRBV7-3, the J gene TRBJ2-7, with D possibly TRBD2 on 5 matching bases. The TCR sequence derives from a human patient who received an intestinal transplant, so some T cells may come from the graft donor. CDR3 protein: CASSASGLGHEQYF. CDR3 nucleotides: TGTGCCAGCAGTGCCTCGGGGTTGGGCCACGAGCAGTACTTC.